Following are 16 T cell receptor beta chains from one sample sequenced in a study of T cell responses to AZD1222 COVID-19 vaccine. Sequencing was performed with immunoSEQ multiplex PCR; in TCRdb, only in-frame clones are kept and a portion is missing. The sample shows 150,000 or so clones, 92% of them seen only once. The sequencing used peripheral blood, collected on day 0 of AZD1222 vaccination. Every receptor here comes from an adult in good health.

The chain joins TRBV7-9 to TRBJ2-7; D is undetermined. CDR3 length: 15 residues. Per the germline V gene, CDR1 is SEHNR and CDR2 is FQNEAQ (reference sequence). V was cut by 4 bases and J by 3 bases, with 16 bases left in between. DNA of the CDR3: TGTGCCAGCAGCTCGACCACATTTAAGCGCTACGAGCAGTACTTC. This encodes CASSSTTFKRYEQYF. The full variable domain, its missing parts supplied by reference TRBV7-9 and TRBJ2-7, is DTGVSQNPRHKITKRGQNVTFRCDPISEHNRLYWYRQTLGQGPEFLTYFQNEAQLEKSRLLSDRFSAERPKGSFSTLEIQRTEQGDSAMYLCASSSTTFKRYEQYFGPGTRLTVT.

The J gene is TRBJ1-1, the V gene TRBV6-5, with 8 positions matching TRBD1. CDR1 is MNHEY, CDR2 SVGAGI, per germline. V lost 10 bases to trimming and J lost 0 bases; unmatched junction nucleotides: 10. This CDR3 is 15 amino acids long. The CDR3 sequence: CATTGGLGVNTEAFF. CDR3 sequence (DNA): TGTGCCACCACAGGGGGGCTCGGAGTGAACACTGAAGCTTTCTTT.

The CDR3 DNA reads as TGCGCCAGCAGCTTGCAGCCAGACAGTAATTCACCCCTCCACTTT. Translating it yields CASSLQPDSNSPLHF. The chain combines TRBV5-1 with TRBJ1-6; a possible D gene is TRBD1 (5 bases). V was pared by 1 base and J by 6 bases, with 11 bases between. This CDR3 contains 15 residues. Germline loops: CDR1 SGHRS, CDR2 YFSETQ.

The V call is TRBV5-1, the J call TRBJ2-2, with TRBD2 matching over 9 bases. There are 16 residues in the CDR3. CDR1 is SGHRS and CDR2 is YFSETQ in the germline V gene. V dropped 3 bases and J dropped 6; count of bases not matched to a gene: 9. The DNA for the CDR3 is TGCGCCAGCAGCTCGATAGCGGGAGCGGGTTCCGGGGAGCTGTTTTTT. This translates into CASSSIAGAGSGELFF.

The chain carries TRBV29-1 and TRBJ2-3, with D maybe TRBD2 (6 bases). The CDR3 consists of 16 residues. CDR1 is SQVTM and CDR2 is ANQGSEA in the germline V gene. CDR3 residues: CRVGPAGHWSTDTQYF. As DNA, the CDR3 is TGCAGAGTGGGGCCAGCGGGCCACTGGTCCACAGATACGCAGTATTTT.

V and J are TRBV30 and TRBJ2-5, with TRBD2 as a possible D gene (6 bases). The CDR3 sequence is 14 residues long. Germline assignment: CDR1 GTSNPN and CDR2 SVGIG (reference sequence). The germline V and J ends were trimmed by 0 bases and 2 bases, with 10 bases remaining between them. The CDR3 loop reads CAWSVRRGQETQYF. CDR3 DNA: TGTGCCTGGAGTGTACGGCGGGGTCAAGAGACCCAGTACTTC.

The genes are TRBV7-3 and TRBJ2-7; a weak D match, TRBD2 (6 bases). In germline, CDR1 is SGHTA, CDR2 FQGTGA. This CDR3 has 13 residues. Trimming stripped 3 bases from V and 1 base from J, with 7 bases between. The CDR3 DNA reads as TGTGCCAGCAGCTTCGGGGGTTCCTACGAGCAGTACTTC. Translated: CASSFGGSYEQYF.

This clone was seen a handful of times. The chain recombines TRBV7-9 with TRBJ1-2; D uncertain. CDR1 and CDR2 (germline): SEHNR, FQNEAQ (reference sequence). The V gene lost 2 bases and the J gene lost 3 bases, with 16 bases spanning the gap. The CDR3 extends over 16 amino acids. CDR3 in DNA: TGTGCCAGCAGCTTACGTGGAACGGCGGAGCACTATGGCTACACCTTC. Protein sequence: CASSLRGTAEHYGYTF.

This chain connects TRBV7-2 to TRBJ1-4; no firm D call. Germline V gives CDR1 SGHTA, CDR2 FQGNSA. The length of the CDR3 is 11 residues. The V end lost 2 bases, the J end lost 8 bases, and 3 bases lay between the germline ends. The CDR3 nucleotides read TGTGCCAGCAGCTTAAGCGAAAAACTGTTTTTT. Protein: CASSLSEKLFF.

The CDR3, as DNA: TGCGCCAGCAGTGAATTAGGCAGGGTTACAGATACGCAGTATTTT. Protein: CASSELGRVTDTQYF. J is TRBJ2-3 and V is TRBV10-2, with D perhaps TRBD1 (5 bases). The CDR3 consists of 15 residues. V was trimmed by 3 bases and J by 3 bases, leaving 13 bases between them. CDR1 WSHSY and CDR2 SAAADI come from the germline V gene.

The chain recombines TRBV5-6 with TRBJ2-7, with 7 bases lining up with TRBD1. The CDR3 consists of 15 residues. Germline V gives CDR1 SGHDT, CDR2 YYEEEE. Trimming removed 0 bases from V and 5 bases from J; junction bases left unmatched: 8. CDR3 sequence reads: CASSLVLGGQDEQYF. The CDR3 nucleotides read TGTGCCAGCAGCTTGGTTTTAGGGGGCCAAGACGAGCAGTACTTC. Variable domain in full (rest from reference TRBV5-6 and TRBJ2-7): DAGVTQSPTHLIKTRGQQVTLRCSPKSGHDTVSWYQQALGQGPQFIFQYYEEEERQRGNFPDRFSGHQFPNYSSELNVNALLLGDSALYLCASSLVLGGQDEQYFGPGTRLTVT.

The chain carries TRBV21-1 and TRBJ1-2; no check of the table's D call, TRBD1, against the DNA was made. TRBV21-1 is designated a pseudogene. The CDR3 has 14 amino acids. In DNA, the CDR3 is TGTGCCACTCCCAGGGGGGTAGGCGGCTATGGCTACACCTTC. Encoded protein: CATPRGVGGYGYTF.

The chain is built from TRBV4-2 and TRBJ1-6, with D unresolved. The CDR3 spans 16 residues. CDR1 is LGHNA and CDR2 is YNFKEQ in the germline V gene. Trimming shortened V by 0 bases and J by 8 bases, and 14 bases separated the two germline ends. CDR3 bases: TGTGCCAGCAGCCAAGACCCCGGGGTGTCGGATTCACCCCTCCACTTT. It is translated as CASSQDPGVSDSPLHF.

The chain uses TRBV2 and TRBJ1-2; unclear D gene. The germline V and J ends were trimmed by 7 bases and 3 bases, with 12 bases remaining between them. The CDR3 is 13 residues long. Looked up from germline, CDR1 is SNHLY and CDR2 is FYNNEI. The CDR3 nucleotides are TGTGCCAGCACCGAACAGAAATACTATGGCTACACCTTC. Translation gives CASTEQKYYGYTF.

V gene TRBV5-1 combines with J gene TRBJ1-1, with D possibly TRBD1 on 6 matching bases. Trimming cost V 4 bases and J 5 bases, with 21 bases left between them. Germline CDR1 reads SGHRS; CDR2 reads YFSETQ. CDR3 length: 16 amino acids. DNA for the CDR3: TGCGCCAGCAGCCCGGGGTCCGGGGGCCAGTTAACTGAAGCTTTCTTT. This gives the protein CASSPGSGGQLTEAFF.

V usage is TRBV12-3 or TRBV12-4 and J usage is TRBJ1-1, with D possibly matching TRBD1 (5 bases). The CDR3 is 12 amino acids. V lost 1 base and J 7 bases, leaving 7 bases between the germline ends. The DNA for the CDR3 is TGTGCCAGCAGTTTAGTGAGGGGTGAAGCTTTCTTT. The encoded protein is CASSLVRGEAFF.